A selection of T cell receptor beta chains follows, all from one sample in a study of cytomegalovirus exposure and HLA in healthy donors. Generated by immunoSEQ multiplex PCR, the TCRdb table keeps only in-frame clones and is missing some. The sample holds about 150,000 clones; about 61% are singletons and the top ten take 2% to 3%. Sequencing was performed on PBMCs. These TCRs come from a woman aged 40 to 50 in good health and CMV-seronegative. Both conserved end residues are part of each CDR3. A D gene is named only where the DNA matches it firmly. The size of a clone is reported for some rows only, either as once, few or many, or as a class for expanded clones.

clone_size	v_call	j_call	d_call	cdr3_aa	cdr3_nt
NA	TRBV7-2	TRBJ1-2	TRBD1	CASSPLWDSREGYTF	TGTGCCAGCAGCCCCCTATGGGACAGCCGGGAAGGCTACACCTTC
NA	TRBV7-9	TRBJ2-5	TRBD2	CASSQGLADHDTQYF	TGTGCCAGCAGCCAGGGACTAGCGGATCATGACACCCAGTACTTC
once	TRBV6-6	TRBJ1-5	NA	CASSPTGNQPQHF	TGTGCCAGCAGTCCAACAGGGAATCAGCCCCAGCATTTT
NA	TRBV5-4	TRBJ1-5	NA	CASSFSGINQPQHF	TGTGCCAGCAGCTTTTCAGGGATTAATCAGCCCCAGCATTTT
NA	TRBV19	TRBJ1-6	NA	CASSMTSLNSPLHF	TGTGCCAGTAGTATGACTAGTCTTAATTCACCCCTCCACTTT
NA	TRBV5-1	TRBJ2-7	TRBD2	CASSGGLADYEQYF	TGCGCCAGCAGCGGTGGACTAGCGGACTACGAGCAGTACTTC
NA	TRBV9	TRBJ1-4	NA	CASSVVPHQSGEKLFF	TGTGCCAGCAGCGTAGTACCGCATCAATCGGGTGAAAAACTGTTTTTT
NA	TRBV5-1	TRBJ2-3	NA	CASSLGRGSTDTQYF	TGCGCCAGCAGCTTGGGGCGGGGAAGCACAGATACGCAGTATTTT
NA	TRBV25-1	TRBJ2-5	NA	CASSPPRLRQETQYF	TGTGCCAGCAGTCCCCCTCGTTTGCGTCAAGAGACCCAGTACTTC
NA	TRBV9	TRBJ2-7	TRBD1	CASSVGTGTGGEQYF	TGTGCCAGCAGCGTAGGCACCGGGACAGGGGGCGAGCAGTACTTC
NA	TRBV4-2	TRBJ2-2	NA	CASSQEIPENTGELFF	TGTGCCAGCAGCCAAGAAATCCCAGAGAACACCGGGGAGCTGTTTTTT
NA	TRBV27	TRBJ2-5	TRBD1	CASSFMGLQGCLKETQYF	TGTGCCAGCAGTTTTATGGGTTTACAGGGGTGCCTCAAAGAGACCCAGTACTTC
few	TRBV19	TRBJ1-2	NA	CASSTAGDYGYTF	TGTGCCAGTAGTACCGCGGGAGACTATGGCTACACCTTC
NA	TRBV5-4	TRBJ2-5	NA	CASSGSKETQYF	TGTGCCAGCAGCGGTTCTAAAGAGACCCAGTACTTC
few	TRBV10-3	TRBJ2-7	TRBD1	CAISGTGVSLVEQYF	TGTGCCATCAGTGGGACAGGGGTTTCCCTTGTCGAGCAGTACTTC
few	TRBV29-1	TRBJ2-7	TRBD2	CSAGGDGALLGEQYF	TGCAGCGCCGGGGGGGACGGAGCGCTGTTGGGCGAGCAGTACTTC
few	TRBV2	TRBJ2-5	TRBD2	CASRLGGLAGGLQETQYF	TGTGCCAGCAGACTAGGGGGGCTAGCGGGGGGACTCCAAGAGACCCAGTACTTC
NA	TRBV4-2	TRBJ2-3	TRBD2	CASSQERGEAGGRADTQYF	TGTGCCAGCAGCCAAGAGAGGGGGGAGGCGGGGGGGCGTGCAGATACGCAGTATTTT
NA	TRBV27	TRBJ2-1	TRBD2	CASRTGGAGEQFF	TGTGCCAGCAGGACGGGGGGGGCGGGTGAGCAGTTCTTC
NA	TRBV18	TRBJ1-1	NA	CASSHTEVRGNTEAFF	TGTGCCAGCTCTCACACAGAAGTTAGGGGAAACACTGAAGCTTTCTTT
NA	TRBV4-3	TRBJ1-2	TRBD1	CASSQDKDRDYGYTF	TGCGCCAGCAGCCAAGATAAGGACAGGGACTATGGCTACACCTTC
once	TRBV29-1	TRBJ2-1	NA	CSALRYNEQFF	TGCAGCGCCTTGCGTTACAATGAGCAGTTCTTC
once	TRBV7-3	TRBJ2-5	NA	CASSLSQGGQETQYF	TGTGCCAGCAGCTTAAGCCAGGGGGGCCAAGAGACCCAGTACTTC
NA	TRBV30	TRBJ2-7	TRBD1	CAWSPVTGGYEQYF	TGTGCCTGGTCTCCCGTCACAGGGGGCTACGAGCAGTACTTC
NA	TRBV7-9	TRBJ1-2	TRBD1	CASSRTGAPNYGYTF	TGTGCCAGCAGCAGGACAGGGGCCCCCAACTATGGCTACACCTTC
NA	TRBV2	TRBJ1-1	TRBD1	CASNRQGDAEAFF	TGTGCCAGCAATCGACAGGGGGACGCTGAAGCTTTCTTT
NA	TRBV5-5	TRBJ1-2	NA	CASSLLQGLPYGYTF	TGTGCCAGCAGCTTGTTGCAGGGGCTCCCCTATGGCTACACCTTC
NA	TRBV30	TRBJ1-2	NA	CAWIGEGGGYGYTF	TGTGCCTGGATTGGTGAGGGAGGCGGCTATGGCTACACCTTC
NA	TRBV18	TRBJ2-2	TRBD2	CASSPGTSGHTGELFF	TGTGCCAGCTCACCGGGGACTAGCGGTCATACCGGGGAGCTGTTTTTT
NA	TRBV5-6	TRBJ1-2	TRBD1	CASSLEQGAVGYGYTF	TGTGCCAGCAGCTTGGAGCAGGGGGCGGTAGGTTATGGCTACACCTTC
NA	TRBV9	TRBJ1-3	TRBD1	CASSVGAGGSSGNTIYF	TGTGCCAGCAGCGTGGGGGCAGGGGGGTCTTCTGGAAACACCATATATTTT
few	TRBV6-6	TRBJ1-3	NA	CASSYSDSGNTIYF	TGTGCCAGCAGTTATAGTGACTCTGGAAACACCATATATTTT
few	TRBV5-1	TRBJ2-5	NA	CASSARPQETQYF	TGCGCCAGCAGTGCGAGGCCCCAGGAGACCCAGTACTTC
NA	TRBV10-3	TRBJ1-2	TRBD1	CAISESTGGGWVLSGYTF	TGTGCCATCAGTGAGTCGACAGGGGGAGGATGGGTGTTGTCCGGCTACACCTTC
NA	TRBV20-1	TRBJ2-3	NA	CSASSTDTQYF	TGCAGTGCTTCTAGCACAGATACGCAGTATTTT
few	TRBV20-1	TRBJ1-1	NA	CSASEAFF	TGCAGTGCCTCTGAAGCTTTCTTT
NA	TRBV25-1	TRBJ1-5	NA	CASSERAGPNSQHF	TGTGCCAGCAGTGAGAGGGCGGGACCCAACTCCCAGCATTTT
NA	TRBV6-5	TRBJ1-2	NA	CASRWTGNYGYTF	TGTGCCAGCAGGTGGACGGGGAACTATGGCTACACCTTC
once	TRBV9	TRBJ1-2	NA	CASSLGREVLYGYTF	TGTGCCAGCAGCTTGGGGCGGGAGGTACTCTATGGCTACACCTTC
NA	TRBV5-1	TRBJ2-7	TRBD1	CASSLGGTAISYEQYF	TGCGCCAGCAGCTTGGGGGGGACAGCTATCTCCTACGAGCAGTACTTC
NA	TRBV27	TRBJ1-5	NA	CASSWQFNQPQHF	TGTGCCAGCAGTTGGCAGTTCAATCAGCCCCAGCATTTT
NA	TRBV7-9	TRBJ1-2	TRBD1	CAFKVPQGATNYGYTF	TGTGCCTTCAAGGTCCCTCAGGGGGCCACTAACTATGGCTACACCTTC